The sequence of this TCR beta chain was determined in a study of blood T cell repertoires in COVID-19. Looking at the study overall: Acute-phase and convalescent COVID-19 samples originated in the United States, Italy and Spain. Sample material is recorded as cDNA or gDNA derived from T cells, B-cell-depleted T cells, or PBMCs.

In the authors' methods: Amplification of reference gene primers provided the estimated nucleated cell counts. Sequenced by immunoSEQ multiplex PCR; TCRdb stores in-frame clones only, minus some. V, J and clone size are taken as reported in that table, and D and trimming were inferred from the DNA itself. The table has under 65,000 clones, 82% seen once; the top ten hold around a fifth. Sequences were obtained from peripheral blood. This receptor was identified in a woman in her sixties or seventies with acute or convalescent COVID-19.

CDR3 amino acids: CASELADTDTQYF. Here the CDR3 DNA reads TGTGCCAGCGAACTAGCGGACACAGATACGCAGTATTTT. This chain uses TRBV2 with TRBJ2-3; 8 nucleotides line up with TRBD2. V lost 8 bases to trimming and J lost 2 bases; unmatched junction nucleotides: 3. The CDR3 loop spans 13 amino acids. Germline V gene lookup returns CDR1 SNHLY and CDR2 FYNNEI.